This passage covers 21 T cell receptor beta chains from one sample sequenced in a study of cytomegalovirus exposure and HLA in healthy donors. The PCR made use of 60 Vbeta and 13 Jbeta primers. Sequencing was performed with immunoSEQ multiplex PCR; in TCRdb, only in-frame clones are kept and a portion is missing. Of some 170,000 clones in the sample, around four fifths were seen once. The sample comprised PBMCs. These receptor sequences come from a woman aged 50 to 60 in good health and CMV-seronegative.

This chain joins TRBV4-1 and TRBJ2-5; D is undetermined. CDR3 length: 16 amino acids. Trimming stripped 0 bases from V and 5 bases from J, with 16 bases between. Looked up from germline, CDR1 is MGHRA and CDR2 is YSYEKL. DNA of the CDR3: TGCGCCAGCAGCCAAGATACGGCGCAGAGGCTGGAGACCCAGTACTTC. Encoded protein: CASSQDTAQRLETQYF.

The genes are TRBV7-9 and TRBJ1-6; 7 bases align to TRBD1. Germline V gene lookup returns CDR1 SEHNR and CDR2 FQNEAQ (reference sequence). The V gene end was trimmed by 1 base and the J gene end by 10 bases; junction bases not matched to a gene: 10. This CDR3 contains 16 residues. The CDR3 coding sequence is TGTGCCAGCAGCTTAGGTGCAGGGGGGCCAGGGTCACCCCTCCACTTT. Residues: CASSLGAGGPGSPLHF.

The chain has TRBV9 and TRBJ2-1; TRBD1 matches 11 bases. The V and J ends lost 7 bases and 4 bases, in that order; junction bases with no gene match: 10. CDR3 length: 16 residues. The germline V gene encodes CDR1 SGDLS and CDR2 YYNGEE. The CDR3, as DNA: TGTGCCAGCGCCTTCTCGGGACAGGGGGGTTACAATGAGCAGTTCTTC. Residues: CASAFSGQGGYNEQFF.

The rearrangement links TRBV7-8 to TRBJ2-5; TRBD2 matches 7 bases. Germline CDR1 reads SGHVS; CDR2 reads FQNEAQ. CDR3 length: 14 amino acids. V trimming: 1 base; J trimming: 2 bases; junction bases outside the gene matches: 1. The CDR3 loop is CASSLGAGQETQYF. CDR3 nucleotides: TGTGCCAGCAGCTTAGGAGCGGGACAAGAGACCCAGTACTTC. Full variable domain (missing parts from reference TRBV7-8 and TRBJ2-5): GAGVSQSPRYKVAKRGQDVALRCDPISGHVSLFWYQQALGQGPEFLTYFQNEAQLDKSGLPSDRFFAERPEGSVSTLKIQRTQQEDSAVYLCASSLGAGQETQYFGPGTRLLVL.

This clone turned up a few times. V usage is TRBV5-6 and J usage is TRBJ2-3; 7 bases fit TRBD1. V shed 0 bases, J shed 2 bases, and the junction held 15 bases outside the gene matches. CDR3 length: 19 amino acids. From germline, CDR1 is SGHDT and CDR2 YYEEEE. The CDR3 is CASSLEGDWTGLDTDTQYF. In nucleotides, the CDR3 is TGTGCCAGCAGCTTGGAAGGAGATTGGACAGGACTCGACACAGATACGCAGTATTTT.

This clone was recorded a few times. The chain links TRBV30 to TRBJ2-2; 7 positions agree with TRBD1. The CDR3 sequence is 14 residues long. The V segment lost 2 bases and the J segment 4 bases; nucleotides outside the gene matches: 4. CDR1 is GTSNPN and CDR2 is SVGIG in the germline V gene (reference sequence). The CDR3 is CAWSSYRGTGELFF. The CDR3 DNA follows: TGTGCCTGGAGTTCCTACAGGGGCACCGGGGAGCTGTTTTTT.

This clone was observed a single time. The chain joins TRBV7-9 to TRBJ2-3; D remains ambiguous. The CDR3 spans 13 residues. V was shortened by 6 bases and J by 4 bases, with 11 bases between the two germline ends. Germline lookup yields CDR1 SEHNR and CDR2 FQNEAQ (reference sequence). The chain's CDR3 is CASSNMVSDTQYF. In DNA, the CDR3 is TGTGCCAGCAGTAACATGGTATCAGATACGCAGTATTTT.

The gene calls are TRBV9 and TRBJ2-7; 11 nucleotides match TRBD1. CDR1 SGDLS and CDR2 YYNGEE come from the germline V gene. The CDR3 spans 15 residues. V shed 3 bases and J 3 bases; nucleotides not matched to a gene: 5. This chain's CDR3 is CASSAGTGGDYEQYF. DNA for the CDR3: TGTGCCAGCAGCGCAGGGACAGGGGGGGACTACGAGCAGTACTTC.

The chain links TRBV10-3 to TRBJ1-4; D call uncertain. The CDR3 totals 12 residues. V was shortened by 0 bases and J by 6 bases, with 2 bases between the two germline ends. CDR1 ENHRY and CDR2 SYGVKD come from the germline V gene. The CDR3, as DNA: TGTGCCATCAGTGAGTCCGATGAAAAACTGTTTTTT. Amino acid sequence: CAISESDEKLFF.

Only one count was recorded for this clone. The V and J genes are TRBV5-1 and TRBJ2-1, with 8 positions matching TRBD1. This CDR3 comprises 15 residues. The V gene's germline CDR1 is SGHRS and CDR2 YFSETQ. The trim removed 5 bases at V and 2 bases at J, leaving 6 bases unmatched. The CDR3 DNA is TGCGCCAGCAGGGGAAGGGACAGGACCTACAATGAGCAGTTCTTC. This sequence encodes CASRGRDRTYNEQFF.

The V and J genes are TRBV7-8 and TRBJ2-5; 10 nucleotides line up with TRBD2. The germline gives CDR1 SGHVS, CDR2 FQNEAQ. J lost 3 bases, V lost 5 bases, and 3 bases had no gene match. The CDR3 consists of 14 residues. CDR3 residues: CASSALAGKETQYF. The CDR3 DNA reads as TGTGCCAGCAGCGCACTAGCGGGGAAAGAGACCCAGTACTTC.

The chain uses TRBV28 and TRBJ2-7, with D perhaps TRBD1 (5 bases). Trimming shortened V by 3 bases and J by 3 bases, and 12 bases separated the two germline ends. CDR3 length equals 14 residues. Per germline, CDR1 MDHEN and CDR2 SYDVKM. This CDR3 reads CASSFGQARYEQYF. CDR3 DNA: TGTGCCAGCAGTTTTGGACAAGCCCGCTACGAGCAGTACTTC. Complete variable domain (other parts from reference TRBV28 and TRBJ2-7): DVKVTQSSRYLVKRTGEKVFLECVQDMDHENMFWYRQDPGLGLRLIYFSYDVKMKEKGDIPEGYSVSREKKERFSLILESASTNQTSMYLCASSFGQARYEQYFGPGTRLTVT.

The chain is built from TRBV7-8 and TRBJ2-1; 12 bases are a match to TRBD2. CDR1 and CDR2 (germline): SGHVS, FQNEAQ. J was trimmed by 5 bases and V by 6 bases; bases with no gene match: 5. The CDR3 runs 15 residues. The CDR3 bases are TGTGCCAGCAGTTTAAGACTAGCGGGAGACAATGAGCAGTTCTTC. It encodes CASSLRLAGDNEQFF.

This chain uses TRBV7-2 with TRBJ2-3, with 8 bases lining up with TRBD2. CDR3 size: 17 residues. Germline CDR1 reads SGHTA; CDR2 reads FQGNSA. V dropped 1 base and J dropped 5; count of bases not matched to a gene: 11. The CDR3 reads CASSLVYSGGPGDTQYF. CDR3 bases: TGTGCCAGCAGCTTAGTTTATTCGGGGGGGCCCGGAGATACGCAGTATTTT.

CDR3 amino acids: CASSYGQTNTEAFF. The CDR3 DNA follows: TGTGCCAGCAGTTACGGGCAGACGAACACTGAAGCTTTCTTT. The chain uses TRBV6-6 and TRBJ1-1, with no clear D. Germline V gives CDR1 MNHNY, CDR2 SVGAGI (reference sequence). The CDR3 consists of 14 residues. V was trimmed by 2 bases and J by 1 base, leaving 8 bases between them.

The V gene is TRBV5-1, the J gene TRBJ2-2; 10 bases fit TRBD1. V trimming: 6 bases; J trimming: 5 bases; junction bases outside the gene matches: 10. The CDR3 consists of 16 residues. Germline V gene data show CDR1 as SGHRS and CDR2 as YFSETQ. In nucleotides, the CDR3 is TGCGCCAGCACCTTCCAGACAGGGGGCACGACCGGGGAGCTGTTTTTT. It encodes CASTFQTGGTTGELFF.

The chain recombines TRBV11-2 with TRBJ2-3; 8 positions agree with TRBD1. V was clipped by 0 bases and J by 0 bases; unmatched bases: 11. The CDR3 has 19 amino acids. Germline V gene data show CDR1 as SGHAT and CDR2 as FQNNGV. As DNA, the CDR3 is TGTGCCAGCAGCTTAGACACGGACAGGGTCGCGGCTAGCACAGATACGCAGTATTTT. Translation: CASSLDTDRVAASTDTQYF.

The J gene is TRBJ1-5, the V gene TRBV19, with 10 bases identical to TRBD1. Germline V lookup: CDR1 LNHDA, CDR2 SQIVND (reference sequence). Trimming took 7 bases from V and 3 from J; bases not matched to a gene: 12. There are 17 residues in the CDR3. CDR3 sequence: CASMKPGQGLFNQPQHF. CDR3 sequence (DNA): TGTGCCAGTATGAAGCCGGGACAGGGGCTATTCAATCAGCCCCAGCATTTT. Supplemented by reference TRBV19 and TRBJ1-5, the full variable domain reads DGGITQSPKYLFRKEGQNVTLSCEQNLNHDAMYWYRQDPGQGLRLIYYSQIVNDFQKGDIAEGYSVSREKKESFPLTVTSAQKNPTAFYLCASMKPGQGLFNQPQHFGDGTRLSIL.

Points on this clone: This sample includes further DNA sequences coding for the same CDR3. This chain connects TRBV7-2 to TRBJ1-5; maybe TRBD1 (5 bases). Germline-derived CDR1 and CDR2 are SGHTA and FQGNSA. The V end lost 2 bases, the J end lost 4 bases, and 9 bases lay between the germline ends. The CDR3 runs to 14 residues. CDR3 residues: CASSLSGGNQPQHF. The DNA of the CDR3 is TGTGCCAGCAGCTTATCCGGGGGAAATCAGCCCCAGCATTTT.

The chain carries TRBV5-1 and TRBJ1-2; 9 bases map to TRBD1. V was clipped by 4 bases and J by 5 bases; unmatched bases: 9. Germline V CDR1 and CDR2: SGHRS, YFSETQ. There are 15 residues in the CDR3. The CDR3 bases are TGCGCCAGCAGCAGGGGACAGGGACTGGTATATGGCTACACCTTC. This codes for CASSRGQGLVYGYTF.

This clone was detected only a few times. In nucleotides, the CDR3 is TGTGCCAGCAGCAAGGGTTTAGAAGGGGCCAGAAATTTCGGAGCCTACGAGCAGTACTTC. Translated: CASSKGLEGARNFGAYEQYF. The V and J genes are TRBV21-1 and TRBJ2-7; the DNA was not used to check the table's D call, TRBD1. TRBV21-1 corresponds to a pseudogene. The CDR3 runs 20 residues.